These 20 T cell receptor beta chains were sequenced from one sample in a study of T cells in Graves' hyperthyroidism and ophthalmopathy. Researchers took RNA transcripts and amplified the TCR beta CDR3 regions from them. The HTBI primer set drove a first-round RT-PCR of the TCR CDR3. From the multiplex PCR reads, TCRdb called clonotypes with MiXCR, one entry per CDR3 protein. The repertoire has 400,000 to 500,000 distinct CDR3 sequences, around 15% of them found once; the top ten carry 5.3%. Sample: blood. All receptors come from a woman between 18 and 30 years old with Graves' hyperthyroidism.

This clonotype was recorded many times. The CDR3 region is CSARQGVSNQPQHF. The CDR3 nucleotides are TGCAGTGCACGACAGGGAGTTAGCAATCAGCCCCAGCATTTT. The J gene is TRBJ1-5, the V gene TRBV20-1, with 7 bases aligning to TRBD1. Germline loops: CDR1 DFQATT, CDR2 SNEGSKA (reference sequence). The CDR3 is 14 residues long. V shed 6 bases, J shed 0 bases, and the junction held 5 bases outside the gene matches.

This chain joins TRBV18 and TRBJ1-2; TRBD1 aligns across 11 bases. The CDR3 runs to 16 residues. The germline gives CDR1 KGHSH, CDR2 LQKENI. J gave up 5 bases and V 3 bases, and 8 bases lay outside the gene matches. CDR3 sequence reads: CASSPLSGTGGYGYTF. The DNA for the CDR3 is TGTGCCAGCTCACCTTTATCCGGGACAGGGGGTTATGGCTACACCTTC. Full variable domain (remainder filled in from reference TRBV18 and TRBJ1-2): NAGVMQNPRHLVRRRGQEARLRCSPMKGHSHVYWYRQLPEEGLKFMVYLQKENIIDESGMPKERFSAEFPKEGPSILRIQQVVRGDSAAYFCASSPLSGTGGYGYTFGSGTRLTVV.

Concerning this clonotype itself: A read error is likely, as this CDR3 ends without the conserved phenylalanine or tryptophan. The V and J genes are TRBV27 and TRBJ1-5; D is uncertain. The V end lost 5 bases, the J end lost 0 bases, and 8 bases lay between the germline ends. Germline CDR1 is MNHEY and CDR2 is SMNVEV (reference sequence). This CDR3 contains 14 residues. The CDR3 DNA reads TGTGCCAGCAGTCTTGAACCTAGCAATCAGCCCCAGCATCTT. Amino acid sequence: CASSLEPSNQPQHL.

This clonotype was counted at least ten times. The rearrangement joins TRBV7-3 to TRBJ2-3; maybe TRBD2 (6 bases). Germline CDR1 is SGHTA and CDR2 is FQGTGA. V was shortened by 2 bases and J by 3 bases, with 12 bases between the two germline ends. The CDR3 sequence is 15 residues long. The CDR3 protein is CASSLGGILTDTQYF. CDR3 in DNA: TGTGCCAGCAGCTTAGGCGGGATCCTAACAGATACGCAGTATTTT.

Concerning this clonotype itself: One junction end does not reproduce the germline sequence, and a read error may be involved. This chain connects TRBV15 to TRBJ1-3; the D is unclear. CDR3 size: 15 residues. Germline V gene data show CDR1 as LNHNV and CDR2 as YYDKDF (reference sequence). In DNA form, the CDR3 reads TGTGCCGCCAGCAGAGATCCAGGATCTGGAAACACCATATATTTT. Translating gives CAASRDPGSGNTIYF.

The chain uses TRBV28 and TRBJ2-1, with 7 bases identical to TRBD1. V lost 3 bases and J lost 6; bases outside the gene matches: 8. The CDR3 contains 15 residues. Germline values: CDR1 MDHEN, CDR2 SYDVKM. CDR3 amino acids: CASSLVTGRGNEQFF. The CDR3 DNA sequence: TGTGCCAGCAGTTTGGTGACAGGGAGAGGCAATGAGCAGTTCTTC.

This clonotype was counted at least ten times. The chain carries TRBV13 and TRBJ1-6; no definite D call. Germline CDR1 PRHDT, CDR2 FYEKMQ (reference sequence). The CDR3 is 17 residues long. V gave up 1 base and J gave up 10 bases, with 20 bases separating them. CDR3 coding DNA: TGTGCCAGCAGCTTAGCCGCCCTCGCGAGTGTAAGGTCACCCCTCCACTTT. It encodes CASSLAALASVRSPLHF.

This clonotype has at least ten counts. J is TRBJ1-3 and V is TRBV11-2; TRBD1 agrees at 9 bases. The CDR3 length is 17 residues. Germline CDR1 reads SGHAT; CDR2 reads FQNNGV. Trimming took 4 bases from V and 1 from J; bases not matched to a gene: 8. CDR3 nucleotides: TGTGCCAGCAGCTGGACCGGGACAGGGTTGTCTGGAAACACCATATATTTT. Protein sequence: CASSWTGTGLSGNTIYF.

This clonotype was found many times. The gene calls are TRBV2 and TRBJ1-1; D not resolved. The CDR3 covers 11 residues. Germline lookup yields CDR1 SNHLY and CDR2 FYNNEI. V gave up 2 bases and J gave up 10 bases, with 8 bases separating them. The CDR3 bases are TGTGCCAGCAGTGAATTTTGGGGAGCTTTCTTT. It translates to CASSEFWGAFF.

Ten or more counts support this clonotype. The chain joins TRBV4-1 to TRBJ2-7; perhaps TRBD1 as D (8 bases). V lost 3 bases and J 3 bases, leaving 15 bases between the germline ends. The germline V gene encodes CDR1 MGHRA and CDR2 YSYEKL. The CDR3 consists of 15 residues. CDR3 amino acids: CASSQDRAGVYEQYF. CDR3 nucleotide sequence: TGCGCCAGCAGCCAGGACAGGGCGGGGGTCTACGAGCAGTACTTC.

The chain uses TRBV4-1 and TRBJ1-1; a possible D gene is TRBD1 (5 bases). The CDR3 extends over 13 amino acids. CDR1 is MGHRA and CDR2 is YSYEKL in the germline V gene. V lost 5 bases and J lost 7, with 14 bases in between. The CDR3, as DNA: TGCGCCAGCAGCGACAGCTCAGGGATTGAAGCTTTCTTT. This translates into CASSDSSGIEAFF.

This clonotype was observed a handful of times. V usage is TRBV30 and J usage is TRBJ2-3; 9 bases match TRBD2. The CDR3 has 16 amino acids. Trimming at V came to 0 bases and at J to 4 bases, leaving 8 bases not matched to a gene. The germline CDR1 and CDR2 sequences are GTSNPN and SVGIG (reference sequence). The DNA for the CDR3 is TGTGCCTGGAGTGTACGCGGGAGGGCCGGGGCAGATACGCAGTATTTT. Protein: CAWSVRGRAGADTQYF.

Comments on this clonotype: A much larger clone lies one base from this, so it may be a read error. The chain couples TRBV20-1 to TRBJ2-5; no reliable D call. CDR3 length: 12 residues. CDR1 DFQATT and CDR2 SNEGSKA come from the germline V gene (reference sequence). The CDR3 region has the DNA TGCAGTGCTAGAGATCCCCAAAAGACCCAGTACTTC. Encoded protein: CSARDPQKTQYF.

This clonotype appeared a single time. In DNA form, the CDR3 reads TGCGCCAGCAGCCACTTCGGTTTGGAGGAGCTCTATGGCTACACCTTC. Its protein product is CASSHFGLEELYGYTF. This chain connects TRBV4-1 to TRBJ1-2, with D uncertain. The CDR3 totals 16 residues. Germline V gene data show CDR1 as MGHRA and CDR2 as YSYEKL. V was shortened by 3 bases and J by 4 bases, with 18 bases between the two germline ends.

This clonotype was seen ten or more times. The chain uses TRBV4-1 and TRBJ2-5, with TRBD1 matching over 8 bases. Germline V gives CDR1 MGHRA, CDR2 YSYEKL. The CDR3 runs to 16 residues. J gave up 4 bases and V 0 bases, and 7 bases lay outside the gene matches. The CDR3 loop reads CASSQEGTGTRETQYF. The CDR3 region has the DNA TGCGCCAGCAGCCAAGAAGGGACAGGCACAAGAGAGACCCAGTACTTC.

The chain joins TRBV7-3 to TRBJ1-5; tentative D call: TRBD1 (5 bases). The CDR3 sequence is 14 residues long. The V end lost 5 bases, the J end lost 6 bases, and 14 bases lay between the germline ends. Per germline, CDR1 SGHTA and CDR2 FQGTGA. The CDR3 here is CASSRPGGGQPQHF. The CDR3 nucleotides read TGTGCCAGCAGCCGACCCGGGGGTGGTCAGCCCCAGCATTTT.

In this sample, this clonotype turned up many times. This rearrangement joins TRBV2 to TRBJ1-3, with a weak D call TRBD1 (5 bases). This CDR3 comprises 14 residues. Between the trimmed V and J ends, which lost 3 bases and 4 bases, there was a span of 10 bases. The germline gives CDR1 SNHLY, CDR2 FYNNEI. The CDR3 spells CASSEGQSGNTIYF. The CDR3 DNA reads TGTGCCAGCAGTGAGGGGCAAAGCGGAAACACCATATATTTT.

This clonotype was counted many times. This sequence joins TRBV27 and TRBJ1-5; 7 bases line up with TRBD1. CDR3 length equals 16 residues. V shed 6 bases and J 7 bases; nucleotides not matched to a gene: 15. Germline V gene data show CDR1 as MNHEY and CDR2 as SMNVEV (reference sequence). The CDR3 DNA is TGTGCCAGCAGCCCGGTGGTAGGGGGCCGGGGACAGCCCCAGCATTTT. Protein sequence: CASSPVVGGRGQPQHF.

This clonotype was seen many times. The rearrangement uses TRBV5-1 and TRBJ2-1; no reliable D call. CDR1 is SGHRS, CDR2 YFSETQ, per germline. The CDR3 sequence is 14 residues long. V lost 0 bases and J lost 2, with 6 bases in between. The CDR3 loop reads CASSLDTAYNEQFF. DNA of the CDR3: TGCGCCAGCAGCTTGGATACAGCCTACAATGAGCAGTTCTTC.

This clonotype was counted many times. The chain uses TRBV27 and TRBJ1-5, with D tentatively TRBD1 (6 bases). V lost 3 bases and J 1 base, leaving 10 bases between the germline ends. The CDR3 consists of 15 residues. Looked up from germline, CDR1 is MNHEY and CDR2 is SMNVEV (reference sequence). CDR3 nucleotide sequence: TGTGCCAGCAGTTTCTCCGGGGGCAGCAATCAGCCCCAGCATTTT. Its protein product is CASSFSGGSNQPQHF.